This TCR beta chain was captured in a study of blood T cell repertoires in COVID-19. At the level of the study: Samples taken during acute and convalescent COVID-19 were collected in the United States, Italy and Spain.

Germline-derived CDR1 and CDR2 are MNHEY and SMNVEV (reference sequence). This CDR3 spans 14 amino acids. V lost 4 bases and J 0 bases, leaving 10 bases between the germline ends. TCRdb keeps only in-frame clones here, not all; method: immunoSEQ multiplex PCR. The sample includes some 70,000 clones, about nine tenths of them seen just once. The sequence was obtained from a man in his fifties or sixties with active COVID-19. The specimen sequenced was peripheral blood. The rearrangement joins TRBV27 to TRBJ2-7, with D perhaps matching TRBD1 (6 bases). The CDR3 loop is CASSSWDNSYEQYF. CDR3 nucleotides: TGTGCCAGCAGTTCGTGGGACAACTCCTACGAGCAGTACTTC.